The clone carrying this T cell receptor beta chain is deemed medium-sized. Its antigen remains unknown. This beta chain is an off-target read within a library intended for alpha chains, so its frequency means little. This entry comes from a study of spatial heterogeneity in lung cancer. The V gene lost 4 bases and the J gene lost 6 bases, with 10 bases spanning the gap. The V gene's germline CDR1 is SGHRS and CDR2 YFSETQ. This CDR3 region has 12 residues. In TCRdb, the 5' RACE reads were re-called with MiXCR into one record per CDR3 protein. The sample shows fewer than 8,500 distinct CDR3 sequences, more than 6.5% of them seen only once. Sample time point: sample taken at primary tumor resection. Study-wide points: The number of expanded tumor alpha and beta chains correlated with mutation number.

The receptor's source is a female donor with early-stage non-small cell lung cancer. The chain combines TRBV5-1 with TRBJ1-2, with D uncertain. Source: lung tumor tissue, taken at surgery. CDR3 region: CASSRDSDGYTF. The CDR3 bases are TGCGCCAGCAGCCGCGACTCCGATGGCTACACCTTC.